Listed here are 31 T cell receptor beta chains from one sample, sequenced in a study of molecular identifiers for immune sequencing clone quantification. TCRdb re-called the PCR reads with MiXCR, one entry per CDR3 protein. The repertoire holds about half a million distinct CDR3 sequences, with around 21% as singletons. The sample taken for sequencing was naive CD8+ T cells from blood, with Jurkat cell RNA spiked in. Specified subset: FACS-sorted CD8+CD4-CCR7+CD45RA+ naive T cells. The origin of the receptors is a human donor in good health. Some libraries in this study had Jurkat cell RNA spiked in.

The J gene is TRBJ2-7, the V gene TRBV7-9; D is uncertain. Germline CDR1 and CDR2: SEHNR and FQNEAQ (reference sequence). V was shortened by 5 bases and J by 2 bases, with 10 bases between the two germline ends. This CDR3 spans 13 amino acids. The CDR3 region is CASSRVATYEQYF. The CDR3 bases are TGTGCCAGCAGCCGGGTAGCTACCTACGAGCAGTACTTC.

The chain uses TRBV27 and TRBJ1-5, with TRBD1 as a possible D gene (6 bases). V was clipped by 3 bases and J by 7 bases, with 13 bases between them. Germline assignment: CDR1 MNHEY and CDR2 SMNVEV (reference sequence). This CDR3 comprises 14 residues. The chain's CDR3 is CASSFTGPRQPQHF. CDR3 DNA: TGTGCCAGCAGTTTTACAGGGCCTCGGCAGCCCCAGCATTTT.

This clonotype appeared a few times. This chain uses TRBV5-8 with TRBJ2-1; D tentatively reads TRBD1 or TRBD2 (6 bases each). Trimming removed 3 bases from V and 8 bases from J, with 15 bases in between. CDR1 SGHTS and CDR2 YDEGEE come from the germline V gene. CDR3 length: 14 residues. In DNA, the CDR3 is TGTGCCAGCAGCTCTAGGGGGGCAGGCCATGAGCAGTTCTTC. Amino acids: CASSSRGAGHEQFF.

This clonotype was detected many times. The chain employs TRBV6-6 and TRBJ1-1; possibly TRBD1 for D (5 bases). Trimming took 6 bases from V and 6 from J, leaving 8 bases between them. The germline CDR1 and CDR2 sequences are MNHNY and SVGAGI (reference sequence). The CDR3 has 11 residues. CDR3 in DNA: TGTGCCAGCAGCGGGACCGCTGAAGCTTTCTTT. Its translation: CASSGTAEAFF.

In the case of this clonotype: The junction departs from the called germline gene at one end, perhaps through a read error. V and J are TRBV2 and TRBJ2-7; possibly TRBD2 for D (5 bases). Germline values: CDR1 SNHLY, CDR2 FYNNEI. This CDR3 comprises 15 residues. CDR3 in amino acids: CAGSEMSGPGYEQYF. The CDR3 DNA reads as TGTGCCGGCAGTGAAATGAGTGGGCCGGGGTACGAGCAGTACTTC.

In its sample, this clonotype was seen many times. V and J are TRBV12-3 or TRBV12-4 and TRBJ2-7; 14 nucleotides agree with TRBD2. This CDR3 region has 17 residues. J gave up 4 bases and V 0 bases, and 5 bases lay outside the gene matches. CDR3 DNA: TGTGCCAGCAGTTTAGCGGGGGGGACTAGCGGGAGTTACGAGCAGTACTTC. Its protein product is CASSLAGGTSGSYEQYF.

A note on this clonotype: A single base separates this from a much larger clone, so it may be a read error. The chain carries TRBV7-3 and TRBJ2-5; maybe TRBD2 (6 bases). The CDR3 runs 15 residues. The V gene's germline CDR1 is SGHTA and CDR2 FQGTGA. CDR3 protein: CASSWDFRNQEAQYF. As DNA, the CDR3 is TGTGCCAGCAGCTGGGACTTCCGGAACCAAGAGGCCCAGTACTTC.

V usage is TRBV3-1 and J usage is TRBJ2-3, with 12 bases fitting TRBD2. J gave up 5 bases and V 4 bases, and 7 bases lay outside the gene matches. Germline V gives CDR1 LGHDT, CDR2 YNNKEL (reference sequence). This CDR3 has 16 residues. CDR3 bases: TGTGCCAGCAGCCCGCGGACGGGACTAGCGGGAGATACGCAGTATTTT. It codes for CASSPRTGLAGDTQYF.

This clonotype occurred a few times. This rearrangement joins TRBV7-9 to TRBJ1-5, with D possibly TRBD1 on 6 matching bases. Trimming shortened V by 4 bases and J by 7 bases, and 17 bases separated the two germline ends. The germline CDR1 and CDR2 sequences are SEHNR and FQNEAQ (reference sequence). This CDR3 region has 15 residues. CDR3 sequence (DNA): TGTGCCAGCAGCTCCAACAGGGATTTTGGGCAGCCCCAGCATTTT. Amino acids: CASSSNRDFGQPQHF. Supplemented by reference TRBV7-9 and TRBJ1-5, the full variable domain reads DTGVSQNPRHKITKRGQNVTFRCDPISEHNRLYWYRQTLGQGPEFLTYFQNEAQLEKSRLLSDRFSAERPKGSFSTLEIQRTEQGDSAMYLCASSSNRDFGQPQHFGDGTRLSIL.

The V and J genes are TRBV24-1 and TRBJ1-1; maybe TRBD1 (6 bases). This CDR3 region has 13 residues. Germline-derived CDR1 and CDR2 are KGHDR and SFDVKD. V shed 3 bases and J shed 9 bases, with 13 bases lying between them. For the CDR3, the DNA is TGTGCCACCAGTGATCCCACAGGGAGAAAAGCTTTCTTT. As protein: CATSDPTGRKAFF.

V gene TRBV7-9 combines with J gene TRBJ2-7; perhaps TRBD2 as D (5 bases). Trimming cost V 3 bases and J 6 bases, with 9 bases left between them. The CDR3 has 12 residues. Germline V gene sequence: CDR1 SEHNR, CDR2 FQNEAQ (reference sequence). The DNA for the CDR3 is TGTGCCAGCAGCTTCGGGGTCGGCGAGCAGTACTTC. This gives the protein CASSFGVGEQYF.

This clonotype appeared a few times. The rearrangement joins TRBV19 to TRBJ1-1; D might be TRBD1 (6 bases). With 5 bases removed from V and 4 bases from J, the gap between germline ends came to 17 bases. CDR3 length: 15 amino acids. Germline CDR1 and CDR2: LNHDA and SQIVND (reference sequence). CDR3 sequence reads: CASSSYRVSVTEAFF. CDR3 in DNA: TGTGCCAGTAGTTCTTACAGGGTTTCGGTCACTGAAGCTTTCTTT.

The V and J genes are TRBV6-2 or TRBV6-3 and TRBJ2-6, with D perhaps TRBD1 or TRBD2 (5 bases each). This CDR3 is 15 amino acids long. V lost 7 bases and J lost 3, with 13 bases in between. CDR1 MNHEY and CDR2 SVGEGT come from the germline V gene. In nucleotides, the CDR3 is TGTGCCAGCACCGTCGTGGGGGTTGGGGCCAACGTCCTGACTTTC. Translated: CASTVVGVGANVLTF.

Many counts were recorded for this clonotype. The junction differs from germline at one of its ends, possibly a read error. In DNA, the CDR3 is TGCGCCAGCAGCTTGGGGACAGGGGTGACTGAAGCTTTCTTT. Protein product: CASSLGTGVTEAFF. V and J are TRBV12-3 or TRBV12-4 and TRBJ1-1, with 10 bases matching TRBD1. The length of the CDR3 is 14 residues.

This clonotype was detected ten times or more. The J gene is TRBJ1-1, the V gene TRBV21-1. TRBV21-1 is assigned pseudogene status. The CDR3 is 17 amino acids. The CDR3 DNA reads TGTGCCAGCAGCAAAGGAGCGGCAGGGGATTTGAACACTGAAGCTTTCTTT. Its translation: CASSKGAAGDLNTEAFF.

This clonotype occurred many times. The rearrangement links TRBV5-6 to TRBJ1-1, with D maybe TRBD1 (6 bases). The germline V gene has CDR1 SGHDT and CDR2 YYEEEE. V gave up 4 bases and J gave up 7 bases, with 11 bases separating them. This CDR3 contains 12 residues. The CDR3 nucleotides are TGTGCCAGCAGCCCCGGGACAAATGAAGCTTTCTTT. Amino acids: CASSPGTNEAFF.

Comment on this clonotype: This may arise from a read error, as a much more abundant clone is one base away. This chain connects TRBV13 to TRBJ2-5, with D possibly being TRBD2 (5 bases). CDR3 length equals 11 residues. Deletions cut 8 bases from V and 6 bases from J, with 10 bases between. Germline CDR1 and CDR2: PRHDT and FYEKMQ (reference sequence). CDR3: CASRGTKTQYF. CDR3 nucleotides: TGTGCCAGCCGGGGAACGAAGACCCAGTACTTC.

In its sample, this clonotype was seen a few times. V gene TRBV12-3 or TRBV12-4 combines with J gene TRBJ1-1; D gene unclear. Trimming took 3 bases from V and 1 from J, leaving 12 bases between them. The CDR3 runs to 15 residues. The CDR3 DNA is TGTGCCAGCAGTTTTTTTTGGGCAGGGAACACTGAAGCTTTCTTT. Protein sequence: CASSFFWAGNTEAFF.

To note about this clonotype: A much bigger clone sits one base away, suggesting this may be a read error. A read error is likely, as this CDR3 ends without the conserved phenylalanine or tryptophan. This chain connects TRBV14 to TRBJ2-7; no firm D call. Trimming pared 1 base from V and 0 bases from J, leaving 7 bases between. CDR3 length equals 14 residues. CDR1 and CDR2 from the germline V gene are SGHDN and FVKESK. The CDR3 spells CASSQVLSSYEQYL. CDR3 DNA sequence: TGTGCCAGCAGCCAAGTACTGAGCTCCTACGAGCAGTACCTC.

The count of this clonotype is one. The CDR3 region is CSATSQGSYEQYF. Here the CDR3 DNA reads TGCAGTGCAACCTCACAGGGGTCCTACGAGCAGTACTTC. The chain combines TRBV20-1 with TRBJ2-7; 7 positions agree with TRBD1. Per germline, CDR1 DFQATT and CDR2 SNEGSKA (reference sequence). The CDR3 totals 13 residues. V lost 6 bases to trimming and J lost 1 base; unmatched junction nucleotides: 6.

The sample holds a few counts of this clonotype. The chain joins TRBV30 to TRBJ1-1; D is uncertain. The germline gives CDR1 GTSNPN, CDR2 SVGIG (reference sequence). The CDR3 covers 13 residues. V lost 4 bases, J lost 6 bases, and 15 bases lay in between. The CDR3 here is CAWKPAIRAEAFF. DNA of the CDR3: TGTGCCTGGAAGCCCGCAATCCGAGCTGAAGCTTTCTTT.

To note about this clonotype: Given a much more abundant clone one base away, this may be a read error. The rearrangement links TRBV6-2 or TRBV6-3 to TRBJ2-6; D tentatively fits TRBD1 or TRBD2 (5 bases each). Germline V gives CDR1 MNHEY, CDR2 SVGEGT. CDR3 length equals 18 residues. Trimming removed 7 bases at V and 0 bases at J, with 19 bases between. CDR3 amino acids: CASINPPGTFSGANVLTF. For the CDR3, the DNA is TGTGCCAGCATAAACCCCCCGGGGACCTTCTCTGGGGCCAACGTCCTGACTTTC.

J is TRBJ1-5 and V is TRBV19; 9 nucleotides agree with TRBD1. Germline V gene lookup returns CDR1 LNHDA and CDR2 SQIVND (reference sequence). After removal of 3 bases from V and 6 bases from J, the junction contained 3 bases not matched to a gene. The CDR3 is 14 amino acids. The CDR3 DNA sequence: TGTGCCAGTAGTATTGGGACAGGGAGTCAGCCCCAGCATTTT. This sequence encodes CASSIGTGSQPQHF.

The table lists this clonotype with many counts. V is TRBV29-1 and J is TRBJ1-1; the match to TRBD1 covers 7 bases. There are 12 residues in the CDR3. J gave up 3 bases and V 6 bases, and 4 bases lay outside the gene matches. The V gene's germline CDR1 is SQVTM and CDR2 ANQGSEA. Written as DNA, the CDR3 is TGCAGCGTCGCTCAGGGGGACACTGAAGCTTTCTTT. Its translation is CSVAQGDTEAFF.

With respect to this clonotype: A clone one base away is much larger, so this may be a read error. The chain is built from TRBV2 and TRBJ1-2, with 8 bases aligning to TRBD1. The length of the CDR3 is 15 residues. CDR1 and CDR2 (germline): SNHLY, FYNNEI. The CDR3 here is CASSGTGRDVHGYIF. The CDR3 DNA reads as TGTGCCAGCAGTGGGACAGGGCGGGACGTCCATGGCTACATCTTC.

This clonotype occurred many times. The chain uses TRBV6-5 and TRBJ2-7; TRBD1 might be the D (7 bases). V lost 6 bases and J lost 3, with 15 bases in between. Germline V CDR1 and CDR2: MNHEY, SVGAGI. The CDR3 is 14 residues long. In DNA, the CDR3 is TGTGCCAGCAGCCGGAGGGACAGCCGCTACGAGCAGTACTTC. As protein: CASSRRDSRYEQYF.

The rearrangement links TRBV6-5 to TRBJ2-1; a possible D gene is TRBD1 (6 bases). In germline, CDR1 is MNHEY, CDR2 SVGAGI. The CDR3 totals 15 residues. V shed 5 bases and J shed 0 bases, with 11 bases lying between them. The DNA of the CDR3 is TGTGCCAGCAGTACGGGACACAGCTCCTACAATGAGCAGTTCTTC. This codes for CASSTGHSSYNEQFF.

This clonotype was observed a few times. The gene calls are TRBV6-1 and TRBJ2-4; 10 bases are shared with TRBD2. Looked up from germline, CDR1 is MNHNS and CDR2 is SASEGT. V shed 6 bases, J shed 7 bases, and the junction held 6 bases outside the gene matches. This CDR3 contains 14 residues. The CDR3 loop reads CASSPSGGANIQYF. CDR3 coding DNA: TGTGCCAGCAGCCCCAGCGGGGGGGCGAACATTCAGTACTTC.

The sample holds many counts of this clonotype. The chain recombines TRBV7-2 with TRBJ2-7; D unclear. V was shortened by 5 bases and J by 0 bases, with 11 bases between the two germline ends. The germline V gene has CDR1 SGHTA and CDR2 FQGNSA. The CDR3 has 14 residues. CDR3 coding DNA: TGTGCCAGCAGCCCCGTGACAAGCTCCTACGAGCAGTACTTC. This translates into CASSPVTSSYEQYF.

On this clonotype itself: This may stem from a read error, because a much larger clone lies one nucleotide away. The chain couples TRBV7-6 to TRBJ1-1; D is ambiguous. This CDR3 is 13 amino acids long. The germline gives CDR1 SGHVS, CDR2 FNYEAQ. The CDR3 sequence is CTSSRGPYTEAFF. CDR3 DNA sequence: TGTACCAGCTCCAGAGGACCCTACACTGAAGCTTTCTTT. The full variable domain, rest sourced from reference TRBV7-6 and TRBJ1-1, is GAGVSQSPRYKVTKRGQDVALRCDPISGHVSLYWYRQALGQGPEFLTYFNYEAQQDKSGLPNDRFSAERPEGSISTLTIQRTEQRDSAMYRCTSSRGPYTEAFFGQGTRLTVV.

This clonotype was seen ten or more times. V usage is TRBV20-1 and J usage is TRBJ2-4; TRBD2 agrees at 9 bases. The CDR3 extends over 15 amino acids. Germline CDR1 DFQATT, CDR2 SNEGSKA (reference sequence). Losses at the gene ends were 6 bases for V and 2 bases for J; bases not matched to a gene: 8. DNA for the CDR3: TGCAGTGCCAAGATGGCGGGAGGGCCCAAAAACATTCAGTACTTC. Amino acid sequence: CSAKMAGGPKNIQYF.